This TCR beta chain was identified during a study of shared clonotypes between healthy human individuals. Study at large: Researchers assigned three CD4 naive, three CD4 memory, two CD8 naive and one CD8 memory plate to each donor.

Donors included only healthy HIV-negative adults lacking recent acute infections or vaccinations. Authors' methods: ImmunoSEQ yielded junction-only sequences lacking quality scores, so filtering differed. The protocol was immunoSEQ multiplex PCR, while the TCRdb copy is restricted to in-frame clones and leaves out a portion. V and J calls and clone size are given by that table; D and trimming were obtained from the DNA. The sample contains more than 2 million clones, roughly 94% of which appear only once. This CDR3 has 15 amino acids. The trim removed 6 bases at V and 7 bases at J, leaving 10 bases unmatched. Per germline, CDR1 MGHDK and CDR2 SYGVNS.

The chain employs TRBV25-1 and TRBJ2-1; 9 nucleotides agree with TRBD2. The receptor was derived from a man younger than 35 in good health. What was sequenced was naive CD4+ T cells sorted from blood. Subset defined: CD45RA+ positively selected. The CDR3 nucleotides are TGTGCCAGCAGGGAGGCGGGAGGGCTTGCAAATGAGCAGTTCTTC. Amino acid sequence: CASREAGGLANEQFF. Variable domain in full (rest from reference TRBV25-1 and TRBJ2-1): EADIYQTPRYLVIGTGKKITLECSQTMGHDKMYWYQQDPGMELHLIHYSYGVNSTEKGDLSSESTVSRIRTEHFPLTLESARPSHTSQYLCASREAGGLANEQFFGPGTRLTVL.